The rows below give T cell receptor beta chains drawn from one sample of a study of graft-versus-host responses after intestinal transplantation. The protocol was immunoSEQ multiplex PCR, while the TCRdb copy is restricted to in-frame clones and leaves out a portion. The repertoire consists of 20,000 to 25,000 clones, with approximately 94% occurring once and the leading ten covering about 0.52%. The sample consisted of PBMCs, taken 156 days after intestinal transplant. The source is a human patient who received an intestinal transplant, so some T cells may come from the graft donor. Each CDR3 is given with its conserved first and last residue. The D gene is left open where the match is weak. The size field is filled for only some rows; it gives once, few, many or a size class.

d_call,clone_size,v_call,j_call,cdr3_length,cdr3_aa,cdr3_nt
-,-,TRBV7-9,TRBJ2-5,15,CASSPNPGRKETQYF,TGTGCCAGCAGCCCCAACCCAGGAAGGAAAGAGACCCAGTACTTC
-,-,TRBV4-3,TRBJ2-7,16,CASSQDITGRYYEQYF,TGCGCCAGCAGCCAAGATATAACAGGCCGTTACTACGAGCAGTACTTC
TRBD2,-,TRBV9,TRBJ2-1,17,CASSSRPGTSGGNEQFF,TGTGCCAGCAGCTCCCGGCCCGGGACTAGCGGGGGGAATGAGCAGTTCTTC
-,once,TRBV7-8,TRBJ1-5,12,CASRVVNQPQHF,TGTGCCAGCCGGGTAGTCAATCAGCCCCAGCATTTT
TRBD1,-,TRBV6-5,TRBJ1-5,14,CASSYDRGNQPQHF,TGTGCCAGCAGCTACGACAGGGGAAATCAGCCCCAGCATTTT
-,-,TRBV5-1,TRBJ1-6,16,CASSLGAGGANSPLHF,TGCGCCAGCAGCTTGGGGGCCGGAGGAGCCAATTCACCCCTCCACTTT
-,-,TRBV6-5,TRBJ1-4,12,CASRNGPGILFF,TGTGCCAGCAGAAATGGTCCAGGAATACTGTTTTTT
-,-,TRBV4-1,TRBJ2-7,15,CASSPAVFLAYEQYF,TGCGCCAGCAGCCCCGCAGTCTTCTTAGCGTACGAGCAGTACTTC
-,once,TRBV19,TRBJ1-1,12,CASSQGIAEAFF,TGTGCCAGTAGTCAGGGAATAGCTGAAGCTTTCTTT
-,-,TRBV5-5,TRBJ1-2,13,CASSLVANYGYTF,TGTGCCAGCAGCTTGGTGGCGAACTATGGCTACACCTTC
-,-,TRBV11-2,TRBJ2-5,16,CASSLGTDSGPETQYF,TGTGCCAGCAGCTTAGGGACGGACTCGGGTCCAGAGACCCAGTACTTC
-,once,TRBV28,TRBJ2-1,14,CASRSSSLYNEQFF,TGTGCCAGCAGAAGTTCTAGCCTCTACAATGAGCAGTTCTTC
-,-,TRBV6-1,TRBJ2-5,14,CASSDYGDQETQYF,TGTGCCAGCAGTGATTACGGAGATCAAGAGACCCAGTACTTC
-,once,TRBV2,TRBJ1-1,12,CASNERGRGAFF,TGTGCCAGCAATGAACGGGGCCGGGGGGCTTTCTTT
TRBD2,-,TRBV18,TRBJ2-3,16,CASSPRLAGSTDTQYF,TGTGCCAGCTCACCACGACTAGCGGGGAGCACAGATACGCAGTATTTT
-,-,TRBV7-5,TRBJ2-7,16,CARSPSSGGHPYEQYF,TGTGCCAGAAGCCCTTCTAGCGGGGGCCATCCCTACGAGCAGTACTTC
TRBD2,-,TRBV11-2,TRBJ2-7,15,CASSLDAGEAYEQYF,TGTGCCAGCAGCTTAGATGCGGGGGAGGCCTACGAGCAGTACTTC
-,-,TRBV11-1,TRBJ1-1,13,CASSFWRNTEAFF,TGTGCCAGCAGCTTTTGGAGAAACACTGAAGCTTTCTTT
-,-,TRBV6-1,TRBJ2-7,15,CASRVSGGGFYEQYF,TGTGCCAGCAGGGTGAGTGGGGGAGGATTCTACGAGCAGTACTTC
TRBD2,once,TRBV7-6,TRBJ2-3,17,CASSLDISGEGSDTQYF,TGTGCCAGCAGCTTAGACATCAGCGGGGAGGGTTCAGATACGCAGTATTTT
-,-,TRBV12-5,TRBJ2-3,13,CASGRSGTDTQYF,TGTGCTAGTGGCCGTTCGGGCACAGATACGCAGTATTTT
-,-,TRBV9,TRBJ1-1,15,CVSSAAPKGRTEAFF,TGTGTCAGCAGCGCGGCCCCTAAGGGGAGGACTGAAGCTTTCTTT
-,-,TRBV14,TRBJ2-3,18,CASSQTLLTVLGTDTQYF,TGTGCCAGCAGCCAAACCCTCCTGACAGTCCTCGGCACAGATACGCAGTATTTT
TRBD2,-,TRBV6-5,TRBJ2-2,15,CASSYSRLAPGELFF,TGTGCCAGCAGTTACTCGCGACTAGCTCCCGGGGAGCTGTTTTTT
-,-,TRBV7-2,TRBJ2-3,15,CASSLSVLPPDTQYF,TGTGCCAGCAGCTTAAGCGTCTTACCCCCAGATACGCAGTATTTT
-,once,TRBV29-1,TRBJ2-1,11,CSVDSGSEQFF,TGCAGCGTTGACTCGGGAAGTGAGCAGTTCTTC